The present entry profiles one T cell receptor beta chain with its context. Its antigen is unknown. No base-level quality is on record; no much larger clone is a single base apart. Genomic DNA was extracted from sorted cells for sequencing of the TCRbeta CDR3 region. The immunoSEQ Assay was used to sequence the TCRbeta CDR3 regions. TCRdb took over this immuneACCESS table, retaining in-frame rearrangements with V and J assigned. Such tables are incomplete; in checked studies, under half of the missing clones stem from an unresolved V gene, and the remainder is unexplained. The table for this sample lists around 100,000 clones; around 89% of them were counted only once. About 0.15% of the sample is in the top ten clones. This specimen comes from a study of OX40 agonist ivuxolimab in advanced cancers. In terms of the full investigation: Ivuxolimab was an agonistic, fully human IgG2 monoclonal antibody directed against OX40 (CD134), a costimulatory receptor. Intravenous ivuxolimab was administered to patients every 2 weeks at six dose levels: 0.01, 0.1, 0.3, 1.5, 3 and 10 mg/kg. Of the approximately 54 dose-escalation patients, hepatocellular carcinoma was present in roughly 19, melanoma in roughly 15, renal cell carcinoma in 9 and head and neck cancer in 9. The dose-escalation cohort was around 84% male with a mean age of around 62 years, ranging from roughly 20 to 80. Prior anti-PD-1, anti-PD-L1 or anti-CTLA-4 therapy was permitted, and checkpoint inhibitors had been received by roughly 42% of dose-escalation patients. Three dose-escalation patients achieved partial responses, one with hepatocellular carcinoma and two with cutaneous melanoma. Peripheral TCRbeta sequencing was intended to test whether TCR sequence diversity was altered and clonal T-cell expansion was caused by ivuxolimab. The paper reports the monotherapy dose-escalation portion (N = 52 patients) of the phase I ivuxolimab trial.

The trial excluded patients who had a history of autoimmune disease or who were on systemic immunosuppression. In every dose cohort, peripheral blood was drawn for TCR sequencing at baseline, cycle 4 day 1, and cycle 7 day 1. The samples were taken from a phase I, first-in-human, multicenter, open-label dose-escalation trial of ivuxolimab. Adults with locally advanced or metastatic melanoma, renal cell, hepatocellular, or head and neck squamous cell carcinoma were enrolled in the trial. Before TCR sequencing, CD4+ T cells and CD8+ T cells from peripheral blood were sorted into separate populations. Between the V and J ends, shortened by 1 base and 1 base respectively, the junction contains 15 bases. From a lookup of the germline V gene (reference sequence), CDR1 and CDR2 are GTSNPN and SVGIG. CDR3 length: 16 amino acids, cysteine to phenylalanine. Only the CDR3 part of the read is kept: 48 bases, read in frame from the first base.

The paper's findings and limits, for the study overall: Low levels of normalized T-cell clonal expansion were also seen in some patients who did not respond. On average, CD8+ T cells showed more expanded clones than CD4+ T cells after ivuxolimab. At doses from 0.1 to 3.0 mg/kg, clonal expansion was seen in both CD4+ and CD8+ blood T cells between baseline and week 6. In the 0.1-3.0 mg/kg groups, partial responders were among the patients with the lowest normalized peripheral clonal expansion, particularly in CD8+ T cells. The antigen specificity of the peripheral T cells that underwent clonal expansion was not determined.

The rearrangement joined TRBV30 to TRBJ2-3; the D gene cannot be named for sure. The sequencing used CD4+ or CD8+ T cells sorted from blood, collected in a trial of the OX40 agonist ivuxolimab. This sequence originates from an adult with an advanced solid tumor such as melanoma, head and neck, liver or kidney cancer. The nucleotide sequence reads as follows: TGTGCCTGGAGTGGGGATCCTAGTGGTCGCACAGATACGCAGTATTTT. Its protein product is CAWSGDPSGRTDTQYF.